This T cell receptor (beta chain) appears in the sequencing data of a study of beta chain features in type 1 diabetes. Study results and caveats: A pattern of fewer insertions and more deletions at VDJ junctions was seen in type 1 diabetes patients.

TCRB transcripts that were expressed got sequenced, as all of the isolated RNA had been reverse transcribed. Libraries were prepared by immunoSEQ multiplex PCR; TCRdb keeps only in-frame clonotypes and omits some of them. The repertoire holds about 150,000 clones, with less than 9.5% as singletons. With respect to this clone: Its antigen is unknown.

The clonotype was recovered from a woman in her late teens or twenties in good health. The sequenced material came from central memory CD4+ T cells from blood.

This chain's CDR3 is CAISESGQGFSEAFF. The CDR3 nucleotides read TGTGCCATCAGTGAGTCGGGACAGGGGTTCAGTGAAGCTTTCTTT. The chain uses TRBV10-3 and TRBJ1-1; 10 bases match TRBD1. Germline trimming cut 0 bases from V and 7 bases from J; bases unmatched to any gene: 5. The CDR3 runs 15 residues. The germline V gene encodes CDR1 ENHRY and CDR2 SYGVKD.